A selection of T cell receptor beta chains follows, all from one sample in a study of T-cell memory formation after mild COVID-19. In TCRdb, the 5' RACE reads were re-called with MiXCR into one record per CDR3 protein. The sample carries about 49,000 distinct CDR3 sequences, under 7.5% recorded once. The sequencing sample was made of PBMCs or a T cell subset sorted from them (not recorded which). These receptors originate from a man in his late teens or twenties who had mild COVID-19 (a few samples of this study predate the infection). Cell type and time point are not known. The CDR3 runs from the conserved cysteine through the conserved F or W.

v_gene: TRBV7-2
j_gene: TRBJ1-1
CDR3aa: CASSLVGNTEAFF

v_gene: TRBV5-1
j_gene: TRBJ2-7
CDR3aa: CASSLAGRSSYEQYF

v_gene: TRBV4-1
j_gene: TRBJ2-1
CDR3aa: CASSHGTSKGGEQFF

v_gene: TRBV15
j_gene: TRBJ2-5
CDR3aa: CATSRDRLAGVETQYF

v_gene: TRBV12-3/TRBV12-4
j_gene: TRBJ1-1
CDR3aa: CASTSRDRGLIPMNTEAFF

v_gene: TRBV5-5
j_gene: TRBJ1-4
CDR3aa: CASSPGMTGWEKLFF

v_gene: TRBV27
j_gene: TRBJ1-2
CDR3aa: CASRDSTNYGYTF

v_gene: TRBV7-2
j_gene: TRBJ1-2
CDR3aa: CASSPTAYGYTF

v_gene: TRBV4-2
j_gene: TRBJ2-2
CDR3aa: CASSQDPGAGELFF

v_gene: TRBV20-1
j_gene: TRBJ1-6
CDR3aa: CSAPHSLQGKPLHF

v_gene: TRBV5-1
j_gene: TRBJ2-2
CDR3aa: CASRRGTTGELFF

v_gene: TRBV29-1
j_gene: TRBJ2-5
CDR3aa: CSVGLGTAQETQYF

v_gene: TRBV7-9
j_gene: TRBJ2-3
CDR3aa: CASSLGGADTQYF

v_gene: TRBV11-2
j_gene: TRBJ1-1
CDR3aa: CASSFPRSEAFF

v_gene: TRBV12-3/TRBV12-4
j_gene: TRBJ2-1
CDR3aa: CASSFMGGYNEQFF

v_gene: TRBV11-2
j_gene: TRBJ2-1
CDR3aa: CASSPPGLARNNEQFF

v_gene: TRBV18
j_gene: TRBJ1-5
CDR3aa: CASSAQVENQPQHF

v_gene: TRBV28
j_gene: TRBJ2-3
CDR3aa: CASRPSVGGSTDTQYF

v_gene: TRBV29-1
j_gene: TRBJ2-5
CDR3aa: CSVESSTETQYF

v_gene: TRBV29-1
j_gene: TRBJ2-7
CDR3aa: CSAEIISGGRISYEQYF

v_gene: TRBV4-2
j_gene: TRBJ1-1
CDR3aa: CASSRGTGNTEAFF

v_gene: TRBV6-4
j_gene: TRBJ2-1
CDR3aa: CASSPWTASYNEQFF

v_gene: TRBV5-1
j_gene: TRBJ2-7
CDR3aa: CASSTRGSGDPEQYF

v_gene: TRBV11-2
j_gene: TRBJ1-1
CDR3aa: CASSFGSPGTEAFF

v_gene: TRBV19
j_gene: TRBJ2-5
CDR3aa: CASSISPDTNDQETQYF

v_gene: TRBV12-3/TRBV12-4
j_gene: TRBJ2-2
CDR3aa: CASRKDFTGELFF

v_gene: TRBV7-9
j_gene: TRBJ2-1
CDR3aa: CASTLGQGSYNEQFF

v_gene: TRBV5-1
j_gene: TRBJ2-6
CDR3aa: CASSPEVAGANVLTF

v_gene: TRBV5-4
j_gene: TRBJ2-5
CDR3aa: CASSFTGTRETQYF

v_gene: TRBV23-1
j_gene: TRBJ2-3
CDR3aa: CASSRVNGRLTTDTQYF

v_gene: TRBV20-1
j_gene: TRBJ2-5
CDR3aa: CSAGDRKETQYF

v_gene: TRBV7-6
j_gene: TRBJ2-1
CDR3aa: CASSVSTGRNEQFF

v_gene: TRBV5-1
j_gene: TRBJ2-1
CDR3aa: CASSLVDSSYNEQFF

v_gene: TRBV11-1
j_gene: TRBJ2-2
CDR3aa: CASSPDRGELFF

v_gene: TRBV12-3/TRBV12-4
j_gene: TRBJ1-5
CDR3aa: CACSSIEVSGDYIQPQHF

v_gene: TRBV5-1
j_gene: TRBJ2-7
CDR3aa: CASSTGQGGEQYF

v_gene: TRBV10-2
j_gene: TRBJ1-2
CDR3aa: CASRRDDYGYTF

v_gene: TRBV27
j_gene: TRBJ2-3
CDR3aa: CATAGRNTDTQYF

v_gene: TRBV5-1
j_gene: TRBJ1-2
CDR3aa: CASSLGPARHYGYTF

v_gene: TRBV6-5
j_gene: TRBJ1-2
CDR3aa: CASSLQGLGYTF

v_gene: TRBV11-1
j_gene: TRBJ1-1
CDR3aa: CASSSEGAGTEAFF